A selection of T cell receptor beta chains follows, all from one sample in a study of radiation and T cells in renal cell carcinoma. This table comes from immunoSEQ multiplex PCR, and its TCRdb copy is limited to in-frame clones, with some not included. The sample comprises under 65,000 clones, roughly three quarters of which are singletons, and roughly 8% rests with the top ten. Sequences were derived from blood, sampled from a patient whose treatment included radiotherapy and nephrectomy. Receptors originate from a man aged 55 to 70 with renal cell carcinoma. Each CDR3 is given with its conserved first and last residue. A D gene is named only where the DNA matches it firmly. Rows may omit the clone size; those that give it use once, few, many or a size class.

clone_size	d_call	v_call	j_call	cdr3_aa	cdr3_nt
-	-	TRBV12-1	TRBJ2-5	CASSFESGPQETQYF	TGTGCCAGCAGCTTTGAGTCGGGGCCGCAAGAGACCCAGTACTTC
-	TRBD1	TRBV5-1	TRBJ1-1	CASSVGQGGSTEAFF	TGCGCCAGCAGCGTGGGACAGGGGGGAAGCACTGAAGCTTTCTTT
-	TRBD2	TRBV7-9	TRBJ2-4	CASSFRTSGAENIQYF	TGTGCCAGCAGCTTTCGGACTAGCGGGGCGGAAAACATTCAGTACTTC
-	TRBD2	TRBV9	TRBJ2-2	CASSPRGGAAGELFF	TGTGCCAGCAGCCCGCGCGGGGGGGCGGCCGGGGAGCTGTTTTTT
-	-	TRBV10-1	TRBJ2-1	CASSEVWDGGLSSYNEQFF	TGCGCCAGCAGTGAGGTATGGGACGGAGGACTAAGCTCCTACAATGAGCAGTTCTTC
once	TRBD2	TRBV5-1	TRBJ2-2	CASSLMSSGSSGELFF	TGCGCCAGCAGCTTGATGTCTAGCGGGAGTTCCGGGGAGCTGTTTTTT
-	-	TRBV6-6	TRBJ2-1	CASRTNDEQFF	TGTGCCAGCAGGACCAACGATGAGCAGTTCTTC
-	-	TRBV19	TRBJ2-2	CASSTTSNTGELFF	TGTGCCAGTAGTACCACTAGCAACACCGGGGAGCTGTTTTTT
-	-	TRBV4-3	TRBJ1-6	CASSQVIQGNSPLHF	TGCGCCAGCAGCCAAGTTATACAGGGTAATTCACCCCTCCACTTT
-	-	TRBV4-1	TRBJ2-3	CASSQDPGHPGEDTQYF	TGCGCCAGCAGCCAAGATCCAGGCCACCCGGGGGAGGATACGCAGTATTTT
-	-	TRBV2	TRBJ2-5	CASKGEETQYF	TGTGCCAGCAAGGGTGAAGAGACCCAGTACTTC
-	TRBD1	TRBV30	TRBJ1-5	CAWSAGQGYGPQHF	TGTGCCTGGAGTGCGGGACAGGGCTATGGGCCCCAGCATTTT
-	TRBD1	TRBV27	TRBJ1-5	CASSLFPGGQPQHF	TGTGCCAGCAGTTTATTCCCAGGGGGACAGCCCCAGCATTTT
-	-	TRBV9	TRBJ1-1	CASSASRTGGEAFF	TGTGCCAGCAGCGCATCTAGGACGGGAGGTGAAGCTTTCTTT
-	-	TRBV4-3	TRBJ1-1	CASSQGAANTEAFF	TGCGCCAGCAGCCAAGGAGCAGCGAACACTGAAGCTTTCTTT
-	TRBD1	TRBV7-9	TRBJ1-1	CASSRTPSGTGMPEAFF	TGTGCCAGCAGCCGGACCCCCTCCGGGACAGGGATGCCTGAAGCTTTCTTT
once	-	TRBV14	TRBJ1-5	CASSQTGRNQPQHF	TGTGCCAGCAGCCAAACGGGGCGCAATCAGCCCCAGCATTTT
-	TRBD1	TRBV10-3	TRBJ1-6	CAISESGTVNSPLHF	TGTGCCATCAGTGAGTCCGGGACAGTGAATTCACCCCTCCACTTT
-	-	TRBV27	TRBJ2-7	CASSSQTYPRSYEQYF	TGTGCCAGCAGTTCACAGACTTACCCCCGCTCCTACGAGCAGTACTTC
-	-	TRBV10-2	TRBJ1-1	CASSDGLSLTWNTEAFF	TGCGCCAGCAGTGACGGTTTGAGCCTGACGTGGAACACTGAAGCTTTCTTT
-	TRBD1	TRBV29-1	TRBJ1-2	CSVARPGQSKDGYTF	TGCAGCGTTGCCAGACCGGGACAGTCGAAGGATGGCTACACCTTC
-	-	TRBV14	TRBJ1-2	CASSLERNNRNYGYTF	TGTGCCAGCAGCCTCGAACGGAACAACCGCAACTATGGCTACACCTTC
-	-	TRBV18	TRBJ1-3	CASSPPGSYSGNTIYF	TGTGCCAGCTCACCCCCGGGGTCTTACTCTGGAAACACCATATATTTT
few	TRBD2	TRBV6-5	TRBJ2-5	CASSWAGVGETQYF	TGTGCCAGCAGTTGGGCGGGGGTCGGGGAGACCCAGTACTTC
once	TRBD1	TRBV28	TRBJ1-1	CASNVQGDSEAFF	TGTGCCAGCAACGTACAGGGGGACTCTGAAGCTTTCTTT
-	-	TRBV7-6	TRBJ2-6	CASSLGRAFSGANVLTF	TGTGCCAGCAGCTTAGGGCGAGCTTTCTCTGGGGCCAACGTCCTGACTTTC
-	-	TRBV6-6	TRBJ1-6	CATVPGLNNSPLHF	TGTGCCACCGTACCGGGACTCAATAATTCACCCCTCCACTTT
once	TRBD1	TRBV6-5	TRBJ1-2	CASSGLGGDRYGYTF	TGTGCCAGCAGTGGGTTAGGGGGCGATCGCTATGGCTACACCTTC
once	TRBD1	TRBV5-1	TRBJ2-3	CASSRQGQVVADTQYF	TGCGCCAGCAGCCGACAGGGACAGGTAGTTGCAGATACGCAGTATTTT
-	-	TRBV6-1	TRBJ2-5	CASSAGAEQETQYF	TGTGCCAGCTCGGCGGGGGCGGAACAAGAGACCCAGTACTTC
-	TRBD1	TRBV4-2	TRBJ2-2	CASSQGYTGGVTGELFF	TGTGCCAGCAGCCAAGGTTATACAGGGGGAGTTACCGGGGAGCTGTTTTTT
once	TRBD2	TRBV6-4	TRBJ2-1	CASAIEGSGAYNEQFF	TGTGCCAGCGCGATCGAGGGGAGCGGGGCATACAATGAGCAGTTCTTC
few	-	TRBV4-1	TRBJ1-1	CASSQEIGTVNTEAFF	TGCGCCAGCAGCCAAGAAATAGGGACGGTGAACACTGAAGCTTTCTTT
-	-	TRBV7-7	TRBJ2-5	CASSLGSAGETQYF	TGTGCCAGCAGCTTAGGGTCAGCTGGAGAGACCCAGTACTTC
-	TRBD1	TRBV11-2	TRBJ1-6	CASSSYRGINSPLHF	TGTGCCAGCAGCTCGTACAGGGGAATAAATTCACCCCTCCACTTT
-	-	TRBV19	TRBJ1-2	CASSPVGAEEGYTF	TGTGCCAGTAGTCCCGTGGGGGCCGAGGAAGGCTACACCTTC
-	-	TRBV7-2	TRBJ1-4	CASSLGSTTNEKLFF	TGTGCCAGCAGCTTAGGGAGTACAACTAATGAAAAACTGTTTTTT
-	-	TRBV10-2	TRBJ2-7	CASSETGREQYF	TGCGCCAGCAGTGAAACAGGTCGGGAGCAGTACTTC
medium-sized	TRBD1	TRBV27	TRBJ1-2	CASKEQGVMGYGYTF	TGTGCCAGCAAGGAACAGGGGGTGATGGGCTATGGCTACACCTTC
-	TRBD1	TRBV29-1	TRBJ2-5	CSVSTGGMGGTQYF	TGCAGCGTATCGACAGGGGGCATGGGTGGGACCCAGTACTTC
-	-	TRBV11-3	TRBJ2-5	CASSLGSNQETQYF	TGTGCCAGCAGCTTAGGAAGTAACCAAGAGACCCAGTACTTC
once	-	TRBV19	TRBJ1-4	CASRKSGVATNEKLFF	TGTGCCAGTAGGAAATCAGGGGTGGCAACTAATGAAAAACTGTTTTTT
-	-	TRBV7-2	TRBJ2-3	CASSSPSTDTQYF	TGTGCCAGCAGCTCCCCAAGCACAGATACGCAGTATTTT
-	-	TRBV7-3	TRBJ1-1	CASSSYTAIGTEAFF	TGTGCCAGCAGCTCCTACACAGCGATTGGCACTGAAGCTTTCTTT
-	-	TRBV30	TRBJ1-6	CAWMGTRYNSPLHF	TGTGCCTGGATGGGAACACGGTATAATTCACCCCTCCACTTT
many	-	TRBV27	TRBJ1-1	CASSLGGDTEAFF	TGTGCCAGCAGTCTGGGGGGGGACACTGAAGCTTTCTTT